This T cell receptor (beta chain) originates from a study of identifying expanded T cells in peripheral blood. Study-level findings and limits: Clone count variance between roughly 2-week samples rose with total template count. Technical replicates showed about 1.2 changed clones; two weeks roughly 16; four weeks 19.

As to this clone: The target antigen is unknown.

The data were produced by immunoSEQ multiplex PCR, yet TCRdb's version contains in-frame clones alone and is incomplete. The data hold more than 75,000 clones, with approximately 86% observed a single time. No infections or other immune events were documented during collection. V shed 0 bases and J shed 2 bases, with 10 bases lying between them. The CDR3 runs to 15 residues. CDR1 is KGHSH and CDR2 is LQKENI in the germline V gene. The rearrangement joins TRBV18 to TRBJ1-1; D unclear. The sequence came from a person aged 18 to 70 in good health. The sample was blood. Here the CDR3 reads CASSPPFHPNTEAFF. The DNA of the CDR3 is TGTGCCAGCTCACCACCGTTCCACCCAAACACTGAAGCTTTCTTT. Complete variable domain (other parts from reference TRBV18 and TRBJ1-1): NAGVMQNPRHLVRRRGQEARLRCSPMKGHSHVYWYRQLPEEGLKFMVYLQKENIIDESGMPKERFSAEFPKEGPSILRIQQVVRGDSAAYFCASSPPFHPNTEAFFGQGTRLTVV.